This TCR beta chain was captured in a study of blood T cell repertoires in COVID-19. Some clones are missing from TCRdb's copy, which holds only in-frame ones; the method was immunoSEQ multiplex PCR. The profile shows about 67,000 clones, around nine tenths of them singletons. CDR1 is SGDLS, CDR2 YYNGEE, per germline. This CDR3 is 12 amino acids long. Trimming took off 2 bases at V and 8 bases at J, with 10 bases between the two ends. The receptor was derived from a woman of 80 years or more with acute or convalescent COVID-19. The sample comprised peripheral blood. The chain carries TRBV9 and TRBJ1-2, with a possible D match to TRBD1 (5 bases). In DNA form, the CDR3 reads TGTGCCAGCAGCGTCACGGGGGAAGGCTACACCTTC. Its protein is CASSVTGEGYTF.